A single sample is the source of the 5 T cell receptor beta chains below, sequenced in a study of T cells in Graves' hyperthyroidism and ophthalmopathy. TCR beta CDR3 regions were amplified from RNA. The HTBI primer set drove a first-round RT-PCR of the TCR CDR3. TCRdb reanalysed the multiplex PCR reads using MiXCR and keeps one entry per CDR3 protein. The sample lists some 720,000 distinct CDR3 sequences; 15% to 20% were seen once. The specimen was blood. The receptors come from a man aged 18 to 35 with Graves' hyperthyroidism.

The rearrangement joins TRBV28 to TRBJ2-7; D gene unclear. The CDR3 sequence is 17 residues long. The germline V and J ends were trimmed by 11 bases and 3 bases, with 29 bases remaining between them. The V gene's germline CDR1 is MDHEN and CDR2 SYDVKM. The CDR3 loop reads CASHPAQVPSDHYEQYF. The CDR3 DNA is TGTGCCTCTCACCCCGCTCAGGTCCCCTCTGATCACTACGAGCAGTACTTC. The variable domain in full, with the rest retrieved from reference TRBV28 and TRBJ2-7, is DVKVTQSSRYLVKRTGEKVFLECVQDMDHENMFWYRQDPGLGLRLIYFSYDVKMKEKGDIPEGYSVSREKKERFSLILESASTNQTSMYLCASHPAQVPSDHYEQYFGPGTRLTVT.

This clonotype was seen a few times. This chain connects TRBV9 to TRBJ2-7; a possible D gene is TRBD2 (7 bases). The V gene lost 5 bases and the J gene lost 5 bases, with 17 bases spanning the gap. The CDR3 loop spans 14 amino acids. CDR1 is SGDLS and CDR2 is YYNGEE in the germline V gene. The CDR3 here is CASSPMGGGDEQYF. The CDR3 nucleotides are TGTGCCAGCAGTCCTATGGGAGGGGGGGACGAGCAGTACTTC.

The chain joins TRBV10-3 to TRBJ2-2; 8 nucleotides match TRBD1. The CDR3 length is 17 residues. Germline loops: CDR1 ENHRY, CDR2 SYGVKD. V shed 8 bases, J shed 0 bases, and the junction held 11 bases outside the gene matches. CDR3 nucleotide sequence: TGTGCCATCCAGACAGGGGCCGCTGGGGCGAACACCGGGGAGCTGTTTTTT. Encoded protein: CAIQTGAAGANTGELFF.

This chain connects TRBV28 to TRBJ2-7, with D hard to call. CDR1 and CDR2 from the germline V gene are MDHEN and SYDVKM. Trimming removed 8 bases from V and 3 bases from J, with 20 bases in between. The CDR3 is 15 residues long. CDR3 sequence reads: CASVIRLDSNYEQYF. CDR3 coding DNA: TGTGCCAGCGTTATTCGACTCGATTCGAACTACGAGCAGTACTTC.

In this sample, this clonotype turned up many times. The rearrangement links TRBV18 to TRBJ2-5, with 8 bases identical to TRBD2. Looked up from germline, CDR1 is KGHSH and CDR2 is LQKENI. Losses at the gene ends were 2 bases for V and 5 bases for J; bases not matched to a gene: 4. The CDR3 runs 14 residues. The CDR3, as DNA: TGTGCCAGCTCACCAATGGCTAGCGGGGAGACCCAGTACTTC. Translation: CASSPMASGETQYF.